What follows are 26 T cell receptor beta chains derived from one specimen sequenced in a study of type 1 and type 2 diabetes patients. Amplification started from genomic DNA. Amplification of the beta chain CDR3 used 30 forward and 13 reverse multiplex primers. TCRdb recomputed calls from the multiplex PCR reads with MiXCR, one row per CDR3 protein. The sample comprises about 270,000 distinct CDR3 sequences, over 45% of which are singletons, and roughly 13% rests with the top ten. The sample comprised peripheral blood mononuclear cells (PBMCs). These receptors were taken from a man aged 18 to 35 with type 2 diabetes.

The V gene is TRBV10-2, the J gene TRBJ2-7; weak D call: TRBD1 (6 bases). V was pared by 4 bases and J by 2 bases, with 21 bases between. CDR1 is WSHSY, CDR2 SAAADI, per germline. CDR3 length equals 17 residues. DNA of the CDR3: TGCGCCAGCAGTGGAAAAGTTGGCGACAGGTTCCCCTACGAGCAGTACTTC. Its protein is CASSGKVGDRFPYEQYF.

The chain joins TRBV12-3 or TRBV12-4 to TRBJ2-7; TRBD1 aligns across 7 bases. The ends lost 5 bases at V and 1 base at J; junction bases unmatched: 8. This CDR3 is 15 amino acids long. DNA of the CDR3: TGTGCCAGCAGTCCTACAGGGGTCCCGTCCTACGAGCAGTACTTC. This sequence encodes CASSPTGVPSYEQYF.

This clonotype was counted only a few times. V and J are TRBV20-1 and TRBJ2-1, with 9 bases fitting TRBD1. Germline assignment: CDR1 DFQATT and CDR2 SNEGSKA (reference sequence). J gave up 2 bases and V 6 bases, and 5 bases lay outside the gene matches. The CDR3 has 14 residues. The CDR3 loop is CSASGQGTYNEQFF. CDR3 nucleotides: TGCAGTGCATCGGGACAGGGAACCTACAATGAGCAGTTCTTC.

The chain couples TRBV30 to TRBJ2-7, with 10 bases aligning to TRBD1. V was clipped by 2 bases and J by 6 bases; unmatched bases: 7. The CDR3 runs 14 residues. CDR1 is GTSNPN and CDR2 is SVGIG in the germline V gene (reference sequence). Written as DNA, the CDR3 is TGTGCCTGGAGTACCGGGACAGGGGATTGCGAGCAGTACTTC. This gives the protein CAWSTGTGDCEQYF.

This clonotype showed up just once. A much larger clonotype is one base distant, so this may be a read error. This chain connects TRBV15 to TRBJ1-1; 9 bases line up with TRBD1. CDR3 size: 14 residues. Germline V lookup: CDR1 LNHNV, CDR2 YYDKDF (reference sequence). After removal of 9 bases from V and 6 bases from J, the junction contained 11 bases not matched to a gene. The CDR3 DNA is TGTGCCACAACGAGGGACAGGGATTTGGCTGAAGCTTTCTTT. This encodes CATTRDRDLAEAFF.

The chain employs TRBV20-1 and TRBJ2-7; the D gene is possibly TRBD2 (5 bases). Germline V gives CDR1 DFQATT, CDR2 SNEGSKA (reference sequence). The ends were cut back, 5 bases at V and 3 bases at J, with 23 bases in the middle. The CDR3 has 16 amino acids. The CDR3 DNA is TGCAGTGCTCCGGGGAAAAACAGACTATTCTTCTACGAGCAGTACTTC. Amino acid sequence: CSAPGKNRLFFYEQYF.

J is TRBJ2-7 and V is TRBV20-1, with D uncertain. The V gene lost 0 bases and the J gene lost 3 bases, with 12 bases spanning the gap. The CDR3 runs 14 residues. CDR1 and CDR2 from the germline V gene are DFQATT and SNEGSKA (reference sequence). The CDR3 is CSARDRVDRYEQYF. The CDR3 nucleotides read TGCAGTGCTAGAGATCGGGTGGATCGCTACGAGCAGTACTTC.

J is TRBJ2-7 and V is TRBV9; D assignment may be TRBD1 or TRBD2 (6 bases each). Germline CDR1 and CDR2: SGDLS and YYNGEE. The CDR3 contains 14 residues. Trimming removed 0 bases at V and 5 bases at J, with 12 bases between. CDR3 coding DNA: TGTGCCAGCAGCGTAGAGGGGGGTAGGGACGAGCAGTACTTC. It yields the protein CASSVEGGRDEQYF.

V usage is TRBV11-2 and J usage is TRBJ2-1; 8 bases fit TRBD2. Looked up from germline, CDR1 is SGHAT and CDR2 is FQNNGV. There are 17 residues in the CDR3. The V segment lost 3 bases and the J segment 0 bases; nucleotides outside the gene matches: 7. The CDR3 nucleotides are TGTGCCAGCAGCTTGGTACGGAGCGGGGGCTCCTACAATGAGCAGTTCTTC. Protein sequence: CASSLVRSGGSYNEQFF.

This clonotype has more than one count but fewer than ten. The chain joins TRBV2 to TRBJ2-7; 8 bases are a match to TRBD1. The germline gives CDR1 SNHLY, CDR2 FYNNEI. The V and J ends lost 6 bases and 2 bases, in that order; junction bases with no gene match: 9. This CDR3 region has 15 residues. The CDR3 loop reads CASRGDRGWPYEQYF. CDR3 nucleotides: TGTGCCAGCAGGGGAGACAGGGGATGGCCCTACGAGCAGTACTTC.

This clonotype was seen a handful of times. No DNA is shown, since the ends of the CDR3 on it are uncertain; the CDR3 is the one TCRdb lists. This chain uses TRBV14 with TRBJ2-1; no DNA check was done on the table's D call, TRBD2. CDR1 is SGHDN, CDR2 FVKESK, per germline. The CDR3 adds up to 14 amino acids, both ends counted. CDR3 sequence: CASSQVGSGSRPFF.

The CDR3 DNA reads TGTGCCAGCAGACCAATAGTCCAAGAGACCCAGTACTTC. Its protein is CASRPIVQETQYF. This chain links TRBV28 with TRBJ2-5; D remains unclear. The CDR3 runs 13 residues. Deletions cut 6 bases from V and 1 base from J, with 9 bases between. Germline CDR1 reads MDHEN; CDR2 reads SYDVKM.

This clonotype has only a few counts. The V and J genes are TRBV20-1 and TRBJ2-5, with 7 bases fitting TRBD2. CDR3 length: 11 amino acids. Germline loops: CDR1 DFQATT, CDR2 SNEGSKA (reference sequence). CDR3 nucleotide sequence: TGCAGCGTGCTAGCGGAAGAGACCCAGTACTTC. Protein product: CSVLAEETQYF.

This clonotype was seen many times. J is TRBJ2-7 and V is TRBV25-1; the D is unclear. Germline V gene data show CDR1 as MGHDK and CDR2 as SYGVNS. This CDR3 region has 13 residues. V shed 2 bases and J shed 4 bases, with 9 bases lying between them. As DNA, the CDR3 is TGTGCCAGCAGTGAACCGGAACCTTACGAGCAGTACTTC. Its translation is CASSEPEPYEQYF.

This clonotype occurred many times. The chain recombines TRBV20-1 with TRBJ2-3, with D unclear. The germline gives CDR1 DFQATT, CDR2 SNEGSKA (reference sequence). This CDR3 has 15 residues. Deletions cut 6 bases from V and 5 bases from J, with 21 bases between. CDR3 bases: TGCAGTGCCACTTATCTCCTTGAGACTGGAGATACGCAGTATTTT. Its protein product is CSATYLLETGDTQYF.

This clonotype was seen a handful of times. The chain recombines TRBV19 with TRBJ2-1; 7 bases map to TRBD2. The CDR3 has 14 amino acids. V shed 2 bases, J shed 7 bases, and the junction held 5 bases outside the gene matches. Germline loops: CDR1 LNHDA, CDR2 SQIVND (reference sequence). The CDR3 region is CASSILAAGNEQFF. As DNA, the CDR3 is TGTGCCAGTAGTATACTAGCGGCTGGGAATGAGCAGTTCTTC.

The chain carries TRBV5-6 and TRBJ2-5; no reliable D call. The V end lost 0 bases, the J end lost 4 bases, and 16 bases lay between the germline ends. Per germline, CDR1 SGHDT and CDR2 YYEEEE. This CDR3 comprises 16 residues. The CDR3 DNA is TGTGCCAGCAGCTTGGCTCGGGTGGACGGCGGAGAGACCCAGTACTTC. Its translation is CASSLARVDGGETQYF.

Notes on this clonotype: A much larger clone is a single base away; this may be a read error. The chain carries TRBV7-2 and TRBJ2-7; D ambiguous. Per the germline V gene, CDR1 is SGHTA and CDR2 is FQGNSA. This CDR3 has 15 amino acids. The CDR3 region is CAGSLRVGATYEQYF. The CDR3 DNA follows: TGTGCCGGCAGCTTAAGGGTCGGCGCCACCTACGAGCAGTACTTC.

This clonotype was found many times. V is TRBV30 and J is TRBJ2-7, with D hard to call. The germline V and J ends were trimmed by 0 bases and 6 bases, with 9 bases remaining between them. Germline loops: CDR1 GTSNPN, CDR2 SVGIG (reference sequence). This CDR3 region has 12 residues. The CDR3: CAWSVDVFEQYF. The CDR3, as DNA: TGTGCCTGGAGTGTCGATGTGTTCGAGCAGTACTTC.

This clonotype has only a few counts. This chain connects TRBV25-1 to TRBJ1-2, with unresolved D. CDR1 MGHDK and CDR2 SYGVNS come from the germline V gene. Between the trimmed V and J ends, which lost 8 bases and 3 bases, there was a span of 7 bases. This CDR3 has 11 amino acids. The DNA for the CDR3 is TGTGCCAGCCACGGTTACTATGGCTACACCTTC. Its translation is CASHGYYGYTF.

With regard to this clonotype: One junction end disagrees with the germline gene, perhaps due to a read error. CDR3 sequence reads: CASSSVSSCNEQFF. The CDR3 bases are TGTGCCAGCAGCTCAGTGAGCTCCTGCAATGAGCAGTTCTTC. The rearrangement links TRBV25-1 to TRBJ2-1; no reliable D call. CDR3 length equals 14 residues. Germline CDR1 reads MGHDK; CDR2 reads SYGVNS. The entire variable domain, with the rest obtained from reference TRBV25-1 and TRBJ2-1, is as follows: EADIYQTPRYLVIGTGKKITLECSQTMGHDKMYWYQQDPGMELHLIHYSYGVNSTEKGDLSSESTVSRIRTEHFPLTLESARPSHTSQYLCASSSVSSCNEQFFGPGTRLTVL.

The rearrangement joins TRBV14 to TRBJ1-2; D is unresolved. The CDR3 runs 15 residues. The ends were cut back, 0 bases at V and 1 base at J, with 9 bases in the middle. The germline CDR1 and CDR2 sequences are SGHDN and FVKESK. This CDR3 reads CASSQDVGNNYGYTF. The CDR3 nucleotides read TGTGCCAGCAGCCAAGATGTAGGGAATAACTATGGCTACACCTTC.

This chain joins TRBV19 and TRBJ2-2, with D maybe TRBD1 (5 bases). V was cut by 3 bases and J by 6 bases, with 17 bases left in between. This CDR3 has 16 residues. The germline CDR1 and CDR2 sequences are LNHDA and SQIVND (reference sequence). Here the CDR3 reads CASSMDPERGPGELFF. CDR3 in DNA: TGTGCCAGTAGTATGGATCCTGAAAGGGGTCCCGGGGAGCTGTTTTTT.

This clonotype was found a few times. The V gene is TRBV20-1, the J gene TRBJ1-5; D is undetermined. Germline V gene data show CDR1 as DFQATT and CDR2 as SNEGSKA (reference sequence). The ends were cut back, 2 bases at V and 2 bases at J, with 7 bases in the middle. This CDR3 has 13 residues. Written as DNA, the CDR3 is TGCAGTGCTAGAAGGCAGGGCAATCAGCCCCAGCATTTT. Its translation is CSARRQGNQPQHF.

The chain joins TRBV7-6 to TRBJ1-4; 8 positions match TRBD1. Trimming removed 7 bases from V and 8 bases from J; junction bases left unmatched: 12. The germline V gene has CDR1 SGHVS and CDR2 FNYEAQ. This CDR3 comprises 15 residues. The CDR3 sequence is CASTPQGGGREKLFF. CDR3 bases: TGTGCCAGCACCCCACAGGGGGGAGGTAGAGAAAAACTGTTTTTT.

CDR3 nucleotides: TGCAGCGTTGTGGGACGGACCTCCTACAATGAGCAGTTCTTC. This encodes CSVVGRTSYNEQFF. V is TRBV29-1 and J is TRBJ2-1, with D perhaps TRBD1 or TRBD2 (5 bases each). CDR3 size: 14 residues. Germline lookup yields CDR1 SQVTM and CDR2 ANQGSEA. V shed 4 bases and J shed 0 bases, with 10 bases lying between them.